Each of the 20 T cell receptor beta chains below was sequenced from the same sample in a study of blood T cell repertoires in COVID-19. The method was immunoSEQ multiplex PCR; TCRdb's version includes in-frame clones alone and lacks a portion of them. The repertoire holds 110,000 to 150,000 clones, with 84% as singletons. Sequencing was performed on peripheral blood. The origin of the receptors is a human donor in a cohort sampled during active COVID-19.

CDR3 nucleotide sequence: TGTGCCAGCAGCTCAAAGACTAGCGGGGTGTACAATGAGCAGTTCTTC. Encoded protein: CASSSKTSGVYNEQFF. The V call is TRBV7-3, the J call TRBJ2-1; TRBD2 matches 11 bases. Trimming cost V 4 bases and J 4 bases; bases outside gene matches: 6. This CDR3 contains 16 residues. In germline, CDR1 is SGHTA, CDR2 FQGTGA.

The chain employs TRBV4-1 and TRBJ1-2, with D tentatively TRBD1 (6 bases). The CDR3 has 15 residues. The V gene lost 4 bases and the J gene lost 4 bases, with 16 bases spanning the gap. The germline gives CDR1 MGHRA, CDR2 YSYEKL. This CDR3 reads CASSLYQGGGYGYTF. CDR3 DNA: TGCGCCAGCAGCCTGTACCAGGGAGGGGGCTATGGCTACACCTTC.

The J gene is TRBJ1-2, the V gene TRBV19, with a tentative D call TRBD1 (6 bases). V dropped 4 bases and J dropped 8 bases, with 17 bases sitting between them. The CDR3 has 14 amino acids. CDR1 is LNHDA, CDR2 SQIVND, per germline (reference sequence). The CDR3 DNA is TGTGCCAGTAGTACAACCGGGACATCCGGCGGCTACACCTTC. Residues: CASSTTGTSGGYTF.

The sample holds one count of this clone. V usage is TRBV11-3 and J usage is TRBJ2-2, with D maybe TRBD2 (6 bases). The V end lost 6 bases, the J end lost 2 bases, and 13 bases lay between the germline ends. Germline V gene lookup returns CDR1 SGHNT and CDR2 YENEEA. The length of the CDR3 is 15 residues. For the CDR3, the DNA is TGTGCCAGCAGAATCGGGACTTCCAACACCGGGGAGCTGTTTTTT. It specifies CASRIGTSNTGELFF.

The gene calls are TRBV10-3 and TRBJ2-2; D unresolved. Germline V CDR1 and CDR2: ENHRY, SYGVKD. The CDR3 runs 14 residues. Trimming took 1 base from V and 6 from J, leaving 9 bases between them. The CDR3 spells CAISELSYSGELFF. In DNA form, the CDR3 reads TGTGCCATCAGTGAGTTGTCCTATTCCGGGGAGCTGTTTTTT.

V and J are TRBV6-5 and TRBJ2-2, with D maybe TRBD1 (5 bases). CDR1 MNHEY and CDR2 SVGAGI come from the germline V gene. This CDR3 is built from 15 residues. Trimming shortened V by 5 bases and J by 5 bases, and 15 bases separated the two germline ends. The DNA of the CDR3 is TGTGCCAGCAGTCCTCGACAGTTCGGAACCGGGGAGCTGTTTTTT. It yields the protein CASSPRQFGTGELFF.

V and J are TRBV5-1 and TRBJ2-7; unclear D gene. Germline CDR1 reads SGHRS; CDR2 reads YFSETQ. The CDR3 contains 13 residues. V dropped 2 bases and J dropped 2 bases, with 8 bases sitting between them. CDR3 coding DNA: TGCGCCAGCAGCTTTGGTGCGCCCTACGAGCAGTACTTC. Its protein product is CASSFGAPYEQYF. Using reference TRBV5-1 and TRBJ2-7 for the parts outside the CDR3, the full variable domain is KAGVTQTPRYLIKTRGQQVTLSCSPISGHRSVSWYQQTPGQGLQFLFEYFSETQRNKGNFPGRFSGRQFSNSRSEMNVSTLELGDSALYLCASSFGAPYEQYFGPGTRLTVT.

This clone was seen only once. CDR3 sequence (DNA): TGTGCCAGCAGCTTTCAGGGGGGTGCAGATACGCAGTATTTT. It specifies CASSFQGGADTQYF. This chain links TRBV5-6 with TRBJ2-3, with D perhaps matching TRBD1 (7 bases). This CDR3 spans 14 amino acids. Trimming left V 2 bases short and J 4 bases short, with 11 bases between. The germline V gene encodes CDR1 SGHDT and CDR2 YYEEEE.

The rearrangement uses TRBV24-1 and TRBJ2-1; 8 bases match TRBD2. This CDR3 is 16 amino acids long. The trim removed 4 bases at V and 8 bases at J, leaving 12 bases unmatched. The germline V gene has CDR1 KGHDR and CDR2 SFDVKD. The CDR3: CATSDSSGRGRYEQFF. Here the CDR3 DNA reads TGTGCCACCAGTGACTCGAGCGGGAGAGGAAGGTATGAGCAGTTCTTC.

This chain uses TRBV4-1 with TRBJ1-2; 10 bases match TRBD1. Germline values: CDR1 MGHRA, CDR2 YSYEKL. The V and J ends lost 5 bases and 7 bases, in that order; junction bases with no gene match: 7. CDR3 length: 14 residues. This CDR3 reads CASSRQGAEGGYTF. CDR3 in DNA: TGCGCCAGCAGCAGACAGGGGGCAGAGGGTGGCTACACCTTC.

This chain uses TRBV7-9 with TRBJ2-7, with TRBD1 as a possible D gene (6 bases). This CDR3 spans 13 amino acids. V lost 8 bases and J 0 bases, leaving 11 bases between the germline ends. Germline CDR1 is SEHNR and CDR2 is FQNEAQ (reference sequence). The CDR3 DNA follows: TGTGCCAGCGGACAGAGCTTCTCCTACGAGCAGTACTTC. Protein sequence: CASGQSFSYEQYF. Drawing the rest from reference TRBV7-9 and TRBJ2-7, the complete variable domain is DTGVSQNPRHKITKRGQNVTFRCDPISEHNRLYWYRQTLGQGPEFLTYFQNEAQLEKSRLLSDRFSAERPKGSFSTLEIQRTEQGDSAMYLCASGQSFSYEQYFGPGTRLTVT.

J is TRBJ2-5 and V is TRBV7-2; D possibly corresponds to TRBD1 (5 bases). The CDR3 sequence is 14 residues long. Trimming took off 5 bases at V and 11 bases at J, with 21 bases between the two ends. Per the germline V gene, CDR1 is SGHTA and CDR2 is FQGNSA. Written as DNA, the CDR3 is TGTGCCAGCAGCCCACTCCGCCTGTCCAGGGATCAGTACTTC. This sequence encodes CASSPLRLSRDQYF.

The CDR3: CASSSGGGARTGELFF. CDR3 bases: TGTGCCAGCAGCTCAGGCGGGGGGGCAAGGACCGGGGAGCTGTTTTTT. The chain employs TRBV9 and TRBJ2-2; TRBD2 aligns across 9 bases. The V gene end was trimmed by 4 bases and the J gene end by 5 bases; junction bases not matched to a gene: 9. This CDR3 has 16 residues. Germline CDR1 reads SGDLS; CDR2 reads YYNGEE.

The gene calls are TRBV27 and TRBJ1-1; D remains ambiguous. The CDR3 is made up of 15 amino acids. Trimming left V 5 bases short and J 2 bases short, with 15 bases between. Looked up from germline, CDR1 is MNHEY and CDR2 is SMNVEV (reference sequence). The CDR3 region is CASSPLTGTNTEAFF. CDR3 in DNA: TGTGCCAGCAGTCCCTTGACTGGAACTAACACTGAAGCTTTCTTT.

This rearrangement joins TRBV10-3 to TRBJ1-5; tentatively, D is TRBD1 (6 bases). The CDR3 loop spans 15 amino acids. V gave up 3 bases and J gave up 4 bases, with 13 bases separating them. CDR1 is ENHRY and CDR2 is SYGVKD in the germline V gene. CDR3: CAISEAGAVNQPQHF. The CDR3 coding sequence is TGTGCCATCAGTGAAGCAGGGGCCGTAAATCAGCCCCAGCATTTT.

The chain is built from TRBV19 and TRBJ2-2; no firm D call. The CDR3 is 12 residues long. V shed 10 bases and J shed 4 bases, with 10 bases lying between them. The V gene's germline CDR1 is LNHDA and CDR2 SQIVND (reference sequence). The CDR3 nucleotides read TGTGCCACCCGTTCGGGCACCGGGGAGCTGTTTTTT. Protein sequence: CATRSGTGELFF.

V and J are TRBV7-6 and TRBJ2-7; the match to TRBD1 covers 9 bases. V trimming: 4 bases; J trimming: 2 bases; junction bases outside the gene matches: 6. CDR3 size: 15 residues. Germline V CDR1 and CDR2: SGHVS, FNYEAQ. The CDR3 DNA is TGTGCCAGCAGCTCCGGGACAGGGCCGACCTACGAGCAGTACTTC. Protein: CASSSGTGPTYEQYF.

The chain has TRBV10-3 and TRBJ2-1; D is undetermined. The V and J ends lost 8 bases and 1 base respectively, with 12 bases between them. The CDR3 covers 14 residues. Germline assignment: CDR1 ENHRY and CDR2 SYGVKD. CDR3 nucleotide sequence: TGTGCCATCGGTGGGCAGGTGTCCTACAATGAGCAGTTCTTC. Translation: CAIGGQVSYNEQFF.

CDR3 amino acids: CASSYSGLSYNEQFF. The CDR3 bases are TGTGCCAGCAGTTACAGCGGGCTCTCCTACAATGAGCAGTTCTTC. V is TRBV6-5 and J is TRBJ2-1; D might be TRBD2 (6 bases). Deletions cut 2 bases from V and 0 bases from J, with 8 bases between. The CDR3 has 15 amino acids. The germline CDR1 and CDR2 sequences are MNHEY and SVGAGI.

The chain uses TRBV18 and TRBJ2-5; D is perhaps TRBD1 (6 bases). This CDR3 region has 14 residues. The ends were cut back, 4 bases at V and 2 bases at J, with 11 bases in the middle. CDR1 KGHSH and CDR2 LQKENI come from the germline V gene. The CDR3 spells CASSRRTEQETQYF. The CDR3 DNA sequence: TGTGCCAGCTCACGCCGGACAGAACAAGAGACCCAGTACTTC.